Given below is one T cell receptor beta chain in context. What antigen it recognizes has not been identified. No base qualities exist here, and no much larger clone lies one base off it. This sample is drawn from a study of cytomegalovirus exposure and HLA in healthy donors (TCRdb year 2017). Turning to the overall study: In an earlier analysis of several hundred of the donors, 276 Gb of sequence data and some 100 million unique TCR beta sequences from about 179 million T cells were reported. About 300 gigabases of sequencing data and approximately 85 million unique TCR sequences were included in an early release covering roughly 600 HLA-typed donors. Of the 350 to 450 genotyped donors, less than 90% were placed in the genetic ancestry cluster associated with self-reported Caucasian donors. The study aimed to test whether signatures of past pathogen exposure could be identified by cataloging public T cell receptors. The T cell repertoires of around 670 subjects were profiled by immunosequencing and related to cytomegalovirus serostatus. Besides the first cohort of some 670 subjects, a separate validation cohort made up of some 110 different subjects was used. High-throughput TCR immunosequencing, statistical association of individual TCRs with disease status, and machine learning were combined to predict cytomegalovirus infection status. To study patterns of TCR occurrence, a later analysis re-analyzed previously published TCR beta repertoires from more than 550 donors and added high-resolution HLA genotyping. Rather than using new phenotypic data, the later analysis identified candidate immune exposures from TCR beta sequences and from how often those sequences occurred across donors. An earlier analysis of 587 of the donors applied high-throughput TCR beta sequencing to assess whether each TCR beta V gene segment acted as functional or pseudogenic. Donor age, sex, ethnicity and CMV serostatus were compiled together with the repertoire data. Genome-wide SNP genotypes for about 65% of the 666 donors were used in a later genetic analysis, which treated that subset as a discovery cohort. All discovery cohort repertoires had been generated on a single sequencing platform. Both class I and class II loci were covered by HLA typing, at four-digit resolution. The number of typed donors differed by locus: about 620-630 for A, B, C, DRB1 and DQB1; roughly 510 for DQA1; roughly 600 for DPA1; and around 450 for DPB1. Several DR-DQ haplotypes were handled as single units for association and clustering, since linkage in the cohort was strong. Among around 400 genotyped donors of the cohort, an average of around 240,000 unique TCR beta nucleotide sequences was sequenced per donor, of which about 18% were non-productive.

The cohort comprised around 690 healthy bone marrow donors. All cohort members were sampled while nominally healthy, although unrecorded immune exposures were likely present. The donor was CMV seropositive and was included in the group of 250 to 350 seropositive cohort members. Every donor gave a peripheral blood sample, and the peripheral blood mononuclear cells from that sample were used for TCR beta sequencing. Genomic DNA extraction from the blood cell samples was performed with the Qiagen DNeasy Blood Extraction Kit. The research as a whole found: Roughly uniform sequencing depth across donors was assumed in presence/absence analyses, although this assumption may not hold. HLA typing was unavailable for some donors at each locus, so association tests used only the typed subset. Most TCR sequences were seen in very few donors, while some public TCRs were found in many individuals. In a later analysis, most CMV-associated TCR beta chains were found to appear HLA-restricted, with HLA associations seemingly driven largely by CMV exposure. Compared with equally common non-associated chains, HLA-associated TCR beta chains in a later analysis were more clonally expanded and had lower generation probabilities. In a later genetic analysis, fewer N-insertions in productive TCRs were reported among donors in an Asian-associated ancestry cluster than the roughly 700-donor mean. Correlated functional status among segregating V segments might reflect linkage disequilibrium, but an unknown experimental factor could not be ruled out. Broadly in line with IMGT annotations, most TCR beta V segments showed up in productive rearrangements about 87% or about 30% of the time in an earlier analysis of several hundred of the donors. The sequencing pipeline was judged likely to have produced a cluster of highly shared sequence variants as a technical artifact. A further reported finding was that TCR beta sequences accurately predicted the HLA-A and HLA-B alleles for most subjects in the first cohort. In a later analysis, TCR association rates were found to vary across HLA loci, with the most associated TCRs seen for DRB1 alleles and the fewest for HLA-C alleles. Three of the identified cytomegalovirus-associated TCR beta chains were confirmed in vitro to be specific for cytomegalovirus antigens. In the study, 150 to 200 TCR beta chains were listed as associated with cytomegalovirus. Over 15 rarely observed V segments, including chromosome 9 orphons, were excluded from the earlier analysis of several hundred of the donors because counts were too low. Assigning TCR associations to individual alleles was difficult when HLA alleles, especially DR and DQ, strongly co-occurred. V-gene and J-gene trimming of TCR beta chains was associated with a missense DCLRE1C variant in a later genetic analysis, and the association was replicated in an independent cohort. The authors suggested that the approach could potentially be generalized to other disease states and immunological phenotypes. In this cohort, only TCR beta chains were sequenced, and detectable features were limited by the absence of alpha or paired-chain data. At a false discovery rate of 0.05, a later analysis linked about 16,000 TCR beta sequences to specific HLA alleles. Several of the top co-occurrence clusters appeared to be linked to parvovirus B19, influenza, CMV and Epstein-Barr virus, according to a later analysis. Cytomegalovirus status was reported to be diagnosed by the classifier with high specificity and sensitivity in both the original and validation cohorts. The only immune exposure information available for the cohort was CMV serostatus.

Libraries were constructed by the immunoSEQ multiplex PCR assay. The multiplex PCR relied on a mix of 60 forward primers for TCR Vbeta segments and 13 reverse primers for TCR Jbeta segments. The CDR3 region of rearranged TCR beta genes was amplified from genomic DNA with a multiplex PCR assay. The Illumina HiSeq System was used to sequence the amplified TCR beta libraries as 87-base-pair reads. Per the source publication's procedure: A later analysis counted around 72 million unique TCR beta chains across the 690 or so repertoires, and roughly 9.9 million of these chains were shared by at least two donors. Raw reads were error-corrected and collapsed into unique sequences with a nearest-neighbor algorithm that merged closely related sequences to remove PCR and sequencing errors. CDR3 sequences were aligned to IMGT reference sequences to assign V, D and J gene segments. For a sequence to be retained, a match of at least six nucleotides to both a V gene segment and a J gene segment was required. A rearrangement counted as productive if the CDR3 had no stop codons and remained in frame with V and J, and every other rearrangement counted as non-productive. Following IMGT convention, CDR3 was defined as the stretch from the second conserved V-encoded cysteine up to the conserved J-encoded phenylalanine. The earlier analysis of fewer than 750 of the donors excluded sequences that lacked an unambiguous match to a single V gene segment. In an earlier analysis of some 590 of the donors, a V segment was called functional when productive rearrangements were above 56.7%, and segregating when the standard deviation between donors exceeded 5%. To diagnose cytomegalovirus status from the catalog of TCR beta chain sequences, a statistical classification framework was built. V and J gene assignment, in a later analysis, came from comparing TCR nucleotide sequences with IMGT/GENE-DB human TR gene sequences. In a later analysis, CDR3 sequences and most-parsimonious VDJ recombination scenarios were assigned using the TCRdist pipeline. A later analysis defined each TCR beta chain by its CDR3 amino acid sequence plus V-gene family, and excluded reads lacking a unique V-gene family. To address suspected cross-contamination and a sequencing artifact, a later analysis removed roughly 580 highly shared, low-generation-probability nucleotide sequences. In a later analysis, a clonal expansion index was calculated for each public chain from normalized within-repertoire ranks of inferred template counts. Generation probabilities in a later analysis came from a VDJ recombination model fitted to out-of-frame rearrangements, and those results were checked against IGoR. Hypergeometric tests were used in a later analysis to score TCR-TCR, TCR-HLA and TCR-CMV co-occurrence, with a repertoire-size bias correction applied to the TCR pairs. In a later analysis, false discovery rates were estimated by permuting HLA or CMV assignments 20 times. In a later analysis, co-occurring TCRs were grouped using DBSCAN, with TCRdist sequence similarity added in when clustering inside HLA-allele-positive subsets. Co-occurrence clustering excluded repertoires with fewer than 30,000 or more than 120,000 public chains, plus five with anomalous nucleotide sharing. TCRdb holds this immuneACCESS table with in-frame rearrangements only. Some clones are missing; in checked studies, unresolved V genes explain under half, and the rest has no known cause. The DNA gave D and trimming, while V, J and clone size come from that table. In all, the sample holds under 200,000 clones, and around 79% of those were seen once. The leading ten clones occupy 3.5% to 5% of the sample.

This TCR derives from a woman aged 25 to 39 in good health and CMV-seropositive. Sequenced sample: PBMCs.

The DNA sequence reads TGCGCCAGCAGCGGCGACAGGGGGACGACTGAAGCTTTCTTT. It encodes CASSGDRGTTEAFF. The sequence links TRBV5-1 to TRBJ1-1; 9 bases in between match TRBD1. CDR1 is given as SGHRS and CDR2 as YFSETQ, both from the germline V gene. Compared with germline, V lacks 4 bases and J lacks 5 bases; bases without a gene match: 6. The CDR3 runs 14 amino acids, cysteine and phenylalanine included. The CDR3 DNA has 42 bases and is translated from base 1.